These 30 T cell receptor beta chains originate from one sample sequenced in a study of identical twins. TCRdb called the 5' RACE reads again in MiXCR, with one record for every CDR3 protein. The table includes 600,000 to 700,000 distinct CDR3 sequences, around 20% detected once. These data also featured in a second study, about T cells expressing NK-cell markers.

Sequenced: PBMCs. These TCRs come from a woman aged 18 to 35 in good health.

In its sample, this clonotype was seen a few times. The junction departs from the called germline gene at one end, perhaps through a read error. The chain employs TRBV5-5 and TRBJ2-1; D gene uncertain. CDR3 size: 15 residues. CDR1 is SGHKS, CDR2 YYEKEE, per germline (reference sequence). CDR3 nucleotide sequence: TGTGCCAGTAGCTTGTTCCCGAACTCCTACAATGAGCAGTTCTTC. This translates into CASSLFPNSYNEQFF.

This chain links TRBV20-1 with TRBJ2-5, with 7 bases lining up with TRBD1. The J segment lost 5 bases and the V segment lost 7 bases, leaving 7 bases of the junction unmatched. Germline V lookup: CDR1 DFQATT, CDR2 SNEGSKA (reference sequence). The CDR3 runs 12 residues. This CDR3 is CSGYTGAETQYF. The CDR3 bases are TGCAGTGGATATACAGGGGCGGAGACCCAGTACTTC.

The chain has TRBV18 and TRBJ2-7; D gene unclear. Germline V CDR1 and CDR2: KGHSH, LQKENI. V lost 6 bases to trimming and J lost 5 bases, with 17 bases between them. The CDR3 is 14 amino acids. In DNA, the CDR3 is TGTGCCAGCTCTCCCATGAATGTTCCCCACGAGCAGTACTTC. Translated, it gives CASSPMNVPHEQYF.

The DNA for the CDR3 is TGTGCCAGCAGTTCCCGGGGGAGGCCTAGCACAGATACGCAGTATTTT. It translates to CASSSRGRPSTDTQYF. The V and J genes are TRBV6-5 and TRBJ2-3; possible D gene TRBD2, 6 bases. The CDR3 has 16 residues. Trimming removed 4 bases at V and 0 bases at J, with 14 bases between. Germline values: CDR1 MNHEY, CDR2 SVGAGI.

This rearrangement joins TRBV5-1 to TRBJ2-2; the match to TRBD1 covers 8 bases. Germline lookup yields CDR1 SGHRS and CDR2 YFSETQ. V lost 4 bases, J lost 4 bases, and 3 bases stayed unmatched. The CDR3 has 14 amino acids. CDR3 in amino acids: CASSPGQATGELFF. The CDR3 coding sequence is TGCGCCAGCAGCCCGGGACAGGCCACCGGGGAGCTGTTTTTT. Looking up the rest from reference TRBV5-1 and TRBJ2-2 gives the full variable domain: KAGVTQTPRYLIKTRGQQVTLSCSPISGHRSVSWYQQTPGQGLQFLFEYFSETQRNKGNFPGRFSGRQFSNSRSEMNVSTLELGDSALYLCASSPGQATGELFFGEGSRLTVL.

This clonotype was recorded a few times. The chain couples TRBV6-1 to TRBJ2-2; D not resolved. Germline V gene data show CDR1 as MNHNS and CDR2 as SASEGT. The CDR3 has 15 amino acids. Trimming took off 4 bases at V and 7 bases at J, with 16 bases between the two ends. The CDR3 DNA reads as TGTGCCAGCAGTGCCAGAGGACCGGTGGTCGGGGAGCTGTTTTTT. Protein product: CASSARGPVVGELFF.

This chain joins TRBV29-1 and TRBJ2-7; no firm D call. Germline CDR1 is SQVTM and CDR2 is ANQGSEA. The CDR3 contains 12 residues. Trimming took 1 base from V and 3 from J, leaving 7 bases between them. CDR3 sequence: CSVEGYYYEQYF. Written as DNA, the CDR3 is TGCAGCGTTGAAGGTTACTACTACGAGCAGTACTTC.

This clonotype was observed at least ten times. This rearrangement joins TRBV6-1 to TRBJ1-1; D unresolved. Germline V gene data show CDR1 as MNHNS and CDR2 as SASEGT. V shed 4 bases and J shed 1 base, with 16 bases lying between them. The CDR3 is made up of 16 amino acids. The CDR3 sequence is CASSVGSHLRNTEAFF. The CDR3 nucleotides read TGTGCCAGCAGTGTGGGCAGCCATTTACGGAACACTGAAGCTTTCTTT.

This clonotype was counted at least ten times. The chain couples TRBV20-1 to TRBJ1-2, with D tentatively TRBD1 (6 bases). Trimming removed 6 bases at V and 2 bases at J, with 19 bases between. The CDR3 loop spans 15 amino acids. The V gene's germline CDR1 is DFQATT and CDR2 SNEGSKA (reference sequence). CDR3 sequence (DNA): TGCAGTGCCGTCCTAGGGGGAGCCGGGAACTATGGCTACACCTTC. It is translated as CSAVLGGAGNYGYTF.

Ten or more counts support this clonotype. The genes are TRBV5-1 and TRBJ2-1, with 8 bases aligning to TRBD2. The CDR3 runs to 17 residues. With 2 bases clipped from V and 7 bases from J, the junction kept 14 bases outside the gene matches. CDR1 SGHRS and CDR2 YFSETQ come from the germline V gene. The CDR3 loop is CASSLRATGRGTNEQFF. CDR3 in DNA: TGCGCCAGCAGCTTAAGGGCCACCGGGAGGGGAACGAATGAGCAGTTCTTC.

This clonotype occurred a few times. The V call is TRBV6-5, the J call TRBJ2-7, with 7 bases identical to TRBD1. Trimming at V came to 0 bases and at J to 2 bases, leaving 1 base not matched to a gene. Germline V gene data show CDR1 as MNHEY and CDR2 as SVGAGI. There are 14 residues in the CDR3. CDR3 region: CASSYSDRTYEQYF. In DNA, the CDR3 is TGTGCCAGCAGTTACTCGGACAGGACCTACGAGCAGTACTTC.

The chain combines TRBV20-1 with TRBJ1-1; D ambiguous. Trimming shortened V by 5 bases and J by 1 base, and 14 bases separated the two germline ends. Germline V gene data show CDR1 as DFQATT and CDR2 as SNEGSKA (reference sequence). The CDR3 runs to 14 residues. The CDR3 loop reads CSADLGRGNTEAFF. In DNA form, the CDR3 reads TGCAGTGCTGATTTGGGTCGGGGGAACACTGAAGCTTTCTTT.

This clonotype was observed a few times. The gene calls are TRBV6-5 and TRBJ1-1; D unclear. This CDR3 comprises 14 residues. CDR1 and CDR2 (germline): MNHEY, SVGAGI. Deletions cut 4 bases from V and 1 base from J, with 10 bases between. The CDR3 DNA reads TGTGCCAGCAGTTTTGCTCCTCAGAACACTGAAGCTTTCTTT. This gives the protein CASSFAPQNTEAFF.

This clonotype was found a few times. The chain uses TRBV5-1 and TRBJ2-7; no clear D. The CDR3 covers 15 residues. In germline, CDR1 is SGHRS, CDR2 YFSETQ. V lost 3 bases and J 2 bases, leaving 15 bases between the germline ends. This chain's CDR3 is CASSSRGSLTYEQYF. The CDR3, as DNA: TGCGCCAGCAGCTCTCGCGGTAGTCTCACCTACGAGCAGTACTTC.

This clonotype was detected ten times or more. The genes are TRBV6-1 and TRBJ2-7; the D is unclear. Trimming took 6 bases from V and 3 from J, leaving 18 bases between them. The CDR3 is 15 residues long. Germline assignment: CDR1 MNHNS and CDR2 SASEGT. The CDR3 nucleotides are TGTGCCAGCAGGTCTCATAGCTCCCCGGGCTACGAGCAGTACTTC. Protein sequence: CASRSHSSPGYEQYF.

There are a few counts of this clonotype. The chain has TRBV10-2 and TRBJ2-3, with TRBD2 as a possible D gene (7 bases). This CDR3 region has 14 residues. The V gene's germline CDR1 is WSHSY and CDR2 SAAADI. The germline V and J ends were trimmed by 10 bases and 5 bases, with 19 bases remaining between them. The CDR3 nucleotides read TGCGCCATGGGGGGCGGGGGAGCACGAGATACGCAGTATTTT. Its protein is CAMGGGGARDTQYF.

This chain links TRBV7-2 with TRBJ2-1; TRBD1 or TRBD2 may be the D gene (5 bases each). Per the germline V gene, CDR1 is SGHTA and CDR2 is FQGNSA. The CDR3 consists of 14 residues. V was trimmed by 5 bases and J by 8 bases, leaving 16 bases between them. As DNA, the CDR3 is TGTGCCAGCAGCCCAGGAGAGGGGCTCGATGAGCAGTTCTTC. This gives the protein CASSPGEGLDEQFF.

The genes are TRBV6-5 and TRBJ1-2; TRBD1 is a possible D gene (6 bases). The CDR3 has 14 amino acids. Between the trimmed V and J ends, which lost 3 bases and 4 bases, there was a span of 12 bases. Germline V lookup: CDR1 MNHEY, CDR2 SVGAGI. The CDR3 region has the DNA TGTGCCAGCAGTTATCAGACAGGCAGCTATGGCTACACCTTC. Its protein is CASSYQTGSYGYTF.

The rearrangement links TRBV6-1 to TRBJ2-2; TRBD1 is a possible D gene (6 bases). CDR1 and CDR2 from the germline V gene are MNHNS and SASEGT. The length of the CDR3 is 14 residues. Trimming took 6 bases from V and 3 from J, leaving 11 bases between them. In DNA form, the CDR3 reads TGTGCCAGCAGCCTAACAGGGTACACCGGGGAGCTGTTTTTT. Encoded protein: CASSLTGYTGELFF.

This clonotype occurred a few times. The chain joins TRBV10-3 to TRBJ2-5, with D perhaps TRBD2 (6 bases). Germline V lookup: CDR1 ENHRY, CDR2 SYGVKD. CDR3 length: 12 amino acids. Trimming took 11 bases from V and 3 from J, leaving 13 bases between them. For the CDR3, the DNA is TGTGCCGCCCGGGGGTCAGAAGAGACCCAGTACTTC. Protein product: CAARGSEETQYF.

This clonotype was detected ten times or more. V is TRBV12-3 or TRBV12-4 and J is TRBJ2-5, with TRBD1 identical over 8 bases. The CDR3 has 15 residues. V gave up 2 bases and J gave up 4 bases; unmatched junction bases: 6. CDR3 residues: CASSLRTGLGETQYF. The CDR3 region has the DNA TGTGCCAGCAGTTTAAGGACAGGGCTGGGAGAGACCCAGTACTTC.

This clonotype was counted between two and nine times. The gene calls are TRBV5-1 and TRBJ1-1; TRBD1 matches 9 bases. This CDR3 has 14 amino acids. The V gene's germline CDR1 is SGHRS and CDR2 YFSETQ. With 5 bases clipped from V and 3 bases from J, the junction kept 5 bases outside the gene matches. For the CDR3, the DNA is TGCGCCAGCAGGGGGACAGGGAGGGACACTGAAGCTTTCTTT. Amino acid sequence: CASRGTGRDTEAFF. Drawing the rest from reference TRBV5-1 and TRBJ1-1, the complete variable domain is KAGVTQTPRYLIKTRGQQVTLSCSPISGHRSVSWYQQTPGQGLQFLFEYFSETQRNKGNFPGRFSGRQFSNSRSEMNVSTLELGDSALYLCASRGTGRDTEAFFGQGTRLTVV.

This chain links TRBV27 with TRBJ2-1; 12 bases map to TRBD2. CDR1 and CDR2 from the germline V gene are MNHEY and SMNVEV (reference sequence). V lost 1 base, J lost 0 bases, and 4 bases stayed unmatched. This CDR3 comprises 18 residues. The CDR3 region has the DNA TGTGCCAGCAGTTTATTAACGACTAGCGGGGGCTCCTACAATGAGCAGTTCTTC. Translation: CASSLLTTSGGSYNEQFF.

V gene TRBV6-1 combines with J gene TRBJ2-7; D is uncertain. Germline CDR1 reads MNHNS; CDR2 reads SASEGT. Trimming shortened V by 2 bases and J by 2 bases, and 10 bases separated the two germline ends. This CDR3 comprises 14 residues. The CDR3 is CASSERAGAYEQYF. The DNA for the CDR3 is TGTGCCAGCAGTGAAAGGGCCGGAGCCTACGAGCAGTACTTC.

This clonotype was detected many times. The chain recombines TRBV5-1 with TRBJ2-2; D is perhaps TRBD2 (5 bases). Germline V gene lookup returns CDR1 SGHRS and CDR2 YFSETQ. Trimming shortened V by 4 bases and J by 2 bases, and 9 bases separated the two germline ends. The CDR3 runs 14 residues. CDR3 in DNA: TGCGCCAGCAGCGGGAGCTTAAACACCGGGGAGCTGTTTTTT. It encodes CASSGSLNTGELFF.

In the case of this clonotype: The junction departs from germline at one end; a sequencing error may be responsible. The chain employs TRBV12-3 or TRBV12-4 and TRBJ2-2, with 8 bases fitting TRBD2. This CDR3 contains 15 residues. CDR3: CASSLAGGATGELFF. DNA of the CDR3: TGTGCCAGCAGTCTAGCGGGTGGCGCCACCGGGGAGCTGTTTTTT.

The sample holds a few counts of this clonotype. The chain couples TRBV27 to TRBJ2-7, with TRBD2 identical over 7 bases. The germline V gene has CDR1 MNHEY and CDR2 SMNVEV (reference sequence). There are 15 residues in the CDR3. V trimming: 3 bases; J trimming: 6 bases; junction bases outside the gene matches: 11. CDR3 DNA sequence: TGTGCCAGCAGTTTGGGGAGACTAGCTTATGCCGAGCAGTACTTC. Translation gives CASSLGRLAYAEQYF.

With respect to this clonotype: At one of its ends the junction is not consistent with the germline gene, which may arise from a read error. The chain uses TRBV7-2 and TRBJ2-1, with 12 bases that match TRBD2. The CDR3 has 14 residues. Germline V gene sequence: CDR1 SGHTA, CDR2 FQGNSA. CDR3 sequence reads: CASSIQQLAGGRVF. The CDR3 DNA reads as TGTGCCAGCAGCATACAACAACTAGCGGGGGGCCGGGTCTTC.

This clonotype has a count of ten or more. The chain has TRBV20-1 and TRBJ2-3; TRBD2 matches 11 bases. Looked up from germline, CDR1 is DFQATT and CDR2 is SNEGSKA (reference sequence). Trimming took 5 bases from V and 6 from J; bases not matched to a gene: 10. This CDR3 is built from 15 residues. Here the CDR3 reads CSAWTSGRFGDTQYF. For the CDR3, the DNA is TGCAGTGCTTGGACTAGCGGGCGCTTCGGGGATACGCAGTATTTT.

This clonotype was seen a few times. V gene TRBV18 combines with J gene TRBJ2-7; D is possibly TRBD1 (6 bases). This CDR3 has 15 residues. V was pared by 3 bases and J by 1 base, with 13 bases between. Germline values: CDR1 KGHSH, CDR2 LQKENI. CDR3 residues: CASSPGHGASYEQYF. The DNA of the CDR3 is TGTGCCAGCTCACCGGGACACGGGGCGTCCTACGAGCAGTACTTC.